The next 25 T cell receptor beta chains were all read from a single sample in a study of T cell responses to AZD1222 COVID-19 vaccine. TCRdb's table, derived via immunoSEQ multiplex PCR, lists solely in-frame clones and lacks some. Among under 85,000 clones listed, over 75% were seen once. The specimen comprised peripheral blood, sampled on day 0 of AZD1222 vaccination. Every receptor here comes from an adult in good health.

The genes are TRBV18 and TRBJ1-1, with a tentative D call TRBD1 (5 bases). V lost 2 bases, J lost 5 bases, and 18 bases lay in between. The CDR3 contains 16 residues. CDR1 is KGHSH, CDR2 LQKENI, per germline. CDR3 nucleotide sequence: TGTGCCAGCTCACCATCGGTCCCGCAGGGAGGGACTGAAGCTTTCTTT. Encoded protein: CASSPSVPQGGTEAFF.

This chain uses TRBV2 with TRBJ1-4; D is ambiguous. V lost 8 bases, J lost 7 bases, and 17 bases lay in between. Germline CDR1 SNHLY, CDR2 FYNNEI. The CDR3 totals 14 residues. The CDR3 here is CASREGSQLEKLFF. The CDR3 DNA sequence: TGTGCCAGCCGCGAGGGATCCCAACTTGAAAAACTGTTTTTT.

This chain's CDR3 is CAIKIGQGADSPLHF. The CDR3 nucleotides are TGTGCCATCAAAATTGGACAGGGGGCTGATTCACCCCTCCACTTT. V gene TRBV7-9 combines with J gene TRBJ1-6; 11 nucleotides match TRBD1. Germline loops: CDR1 SEHNR, CDR2 FQNEAQ (reference sequence). V trimming: 10 bases; J trimming: 8 bases; junction bases outside the gene matches: 10. The CDR3 runs to 15 residues.

This chain links TRBV24-1 with TRBJ2-2; 8 bases align to TRBD1. The CDR3 contains 14 residues. V dropped 3 bases and J dropped 4; count of bases not matched to a gene: 0. From germline, CDR1 is KGHDR and CDR2 SFDVKD. The CDR3 region is CATSDQGATGELFF. CDR3 sequence (DNA): TGTGCCACCAGTGATCAGGGGGCCACCGGGGAGCTGTTTTTT.

The chain links TRBV9 to TRBJ1-4, with D unresolved. Germline V CDR1 and CDR2: SGDLS, YYNGEE. The V gene lost 0 bases and the J gene lost 8 bases, with 5 bases spanning the gap. The CDR3 consists of 12 residues. The CDR3 loop is CASSVEGEKLFF. The CDR3 DNA follows: TGTGCCAGCAGCGTAGAGGGAGAAAAACTGTTTTTT.

This rearrangement joins TRBV2 to TRBJ2-2; 8 bases are shared with TRBD1. There are 15 residues in the CDR3. V trimming: 2 bases; J trimming: 9 bases; junction bases outside the gene matches: 8. Germline CDR1 and CDR2: SNHLY and FYNNEI. The CDR3 DNA is TGTGCCAGCAGTGAAAACGGACAGGGCCCCCGGGAGCTGTTTTTT. It translates to CASSENGQGPRELFF.

The chain uses TRBV30 and TRBJ1-1, with no clear D. Germline loops: CDR1 GTSNPN, CDR2 SVGIG (reference sequence). V was clipped by 4 bases and J by 0 bases, with 9 bases between them. The CDR3 has 13 residues. The CDR3 loop is CAWKLSMNTEAFF. CDR3 sequence (DNA): TGTGCCTGGAAGCTTTCTATGAACACTGAAGCTTTCTTT.

The chain recombines TRBV6-5 with TRBJ2-7; D possibly corresponds to TRBD2 (6 bases). In germline, CDR1 is MNHEY, CDR2 SVGAGI. The CDR3 runs to 14 residues. V was pared by 7 bases and J by 3 bases, with 16 bases between. The CDR3 sequence is CASIPNHGGYEQYF. DNA for the CDR3: TGTGCCAGCATCCCCAACCACGGGGGCTACGAGCAGTACTTC.

The V call is TRBV20-1, the J call TRBJ2-7; 8 nucleotides line up with TRBD2. The junction had 7 bases not matched to a gene; V was cut back by 3 bases and J by 3 bases. The CDR3 contains 14 residues. Germline CDR1 and CDR2: DFQATT and SNEGSKA (reference sequence). The CDR3 is CSASAGLVGYEQYF. For the CDR3, the DNA is TGCAGTGCTAGTGCGGGACTAGTAGGCTACGAGCAGTACTTC.

This clone appeared a single time. The chain links TRBV6-1 to TRBJ1-5, with TRBD1 matching over 7 bases. CDR3 length: 19 residues. Trimming at V came to 2 bases and at J to 7 bases, leaving 20 bases not matched to a gene. Germline loops: CDR1 MNHNS, CDR2 SASEGT. The CDR3 sequence is CASSEMGRGVGLFGQPQHF. The CDR3 DNA sequence: TGTGCCAGCAGTGAAATGGGCAGGGGGGTTGGACTTTTCGGGCAGCCCCAGCATTTT.

This clone was seen a handful of times. V and J are TRBV6-5 and TRBJ2-2; 7 nucleotides match TRBD1. Germline CDR1 is MNHEY and CDR2 is SVGAGI. Unmatched junction bases numbered 0, after V lost 4 bases and J lost 1 base. The CDR3 contains 14 residues. CDR3 nucleotide sequence: TGTGCCAGCAGTTGGGACAGGAACACCGGGGAGCTGTTTTTT. Amino acid sequence: CASSWDRNTGELFF.

This sequence joins TRBV5-1 and TRBJ2-2; a weak D match, TRBD1 (6 bases). V lost 5 bases to trimming and J lost 0 bases, with 11 bases between them. This CDR3 spans 15 amino acids. Looked up from germline, CDR1 is SGHRS and CDR2 is YFSETQ. As DNA, the CDR3 is TGCGCCAGCAGACCCGGGACAACGAACACCGGGGAGCTGTTTTTT. This encodes CASRPGTTNTGELFF.

This clone is judged medium-sized. This chain connects TRBV7-9 to TRBJ1-2, with TRBD1 matching 7 bases. The CDR3 consists of 15 residues. CDR1 and CDR2 (germline): SEHNR, FQNEAQ (reference sequence). The junction had 8 bases not matched to a gene; V was cut back by 4 bases and J by 3 bases. CDR3 loop: CASSSQEGTDYGYTF. The CDR3 DNA sequence: TGTGCCAGCAGCTCCCAGGAAGGGACAGACTATGGCTACACCTTC. Together with reference TRBV7-9 and TRBJ1-2, the CDR3 gives the full variable domain: DTGVSQNPRHKITKRGQNVTFRCDPISEHNRLYWYRQTLGQGPEFLTYFQNEAQLEKSRLLSDRFSAERPKGSFSTLEIQRTEQGDSAMYLCASSSQEGTDYGYTFGSGTRLTVV.

The chain joins TRBV3-1 (or the pseudogene TRBV3-2) to TRBJ1-2; D call uncertain. From germline, CDR1 is LGHDT and CDR2 YNNKEL (reference sequence). V lost 1 base to trimming and J lost 7 bases, with 7 bases between them. The CDR3 is 12 residues long. Written as DNA, the CDR3 is TGTGCCAGCAGCCAAGCACAGAGTGGCTACACCTTC. It encodes CASSQAQSGYTF.

This clone is termed medium-sized (0.01 to 0.1%). This chain links TRBV6-5 with TRBJ2-7, with 10 bases matching TRBD2. The CDR3 totals 14 residues. Trimming took 6 bases from V and 3 from J; bases not matched to a gene: 5. Germline V gives CDR1 MNHEY, CDR2 SVGAGI. CDR3 protein: CASRGSGRVYEQYF. The CDR3 DNA follows: TGTGCCAGCAGGGGCAGCGGGAGGGTCTACGAGCAGTACTTC.

The V gene is TRBV3-1 (or the pseudogene TRBV3-2), the J gene TRBJ1-5; D is perhaps TRBD1 (6 bases). This CDR3 region has 16 residues. Trimming took off 1 base at V and 7 bases at J, with 17 bases between the two ends. The germline V gene encodes CDR1 LGHDT and CDR2 YNNKEL (reference sequence). CDR3: CASSQGTARRGQPQHF. CDR3 nucleotide sequence: TGTGCCAGCAGCCAAGGGACAGCACGTCGGGGGCAGCCCCAGCATTTT.

Here the CDR3 DNA reads TGTGCCAGCGGGACCAGCGAACAAGAGACCCAGTACTTC. Protein product: CASGTSEQETQYF. The J gene is TRBJ2-5, the V gene TRBV7-9; D possibly matches TRBD1 or TRBD2 (5 bases each). Germline-derived CDR1 and CDR2 are SEHNR and FQNEAQ (reference sequence). This CDR3 is 13 amino acids long. Trimming took 8 bases from V and 2 from J, leaving 12 bases between them.

The chain recombines TRBV5-1 with TRBJ1-1; D might be TRBD1 (5 bases). This CDR3 is built from 14 residues. The V gene's germline CDR1 is SGHRS and CDR2 YFSETQ. Trimming took off 4 bases at V and 1 base at J, with 11 bases between the two ends. The CDR3 DNA sequence: TGCGCCAGCAGCACTGGGACCTCGAACACTGAAGCTTTCTTT. This codes for CASSTGTSNTEAFF.

The rearrangement links TRBV5-1 to TRBJ2-1, with 9 bases fitting TRBD2. The length of the CDR3 is 15 residues. Germline V lookup: CDR1 SGHRS, CDR2 YFSETQ. J was trimmed by 4 bases and V by 7 bases; bases with no gene match: 9. Here the CDR3 DNA reads TGCGCCAGCGGCGAGCGGGGGGCCTCATACAATGAGCAGTTCTTC. Its protein is CASGERGASYNEQFF.

The chain has TRBV3-1 (or the pseudogene TRBV3-2) and TRBJ1-1; unclear D gene. The CDR3 length is 13 residues. The V gene lost 3 bases and the J gene lost 8 bases, with 13 bases spanning the gap. In germline, CDR1 is LGHDT, CDR2 YNNKEL (reference sequence). CDR3 sequence reads: CASSQASGLEAFF. CDR3 in DNA: TGTGCCAGCAGCCAGGCTTCGGGTCTGGAAGCTTTCTTT.

In its sample, this clone was seen once. CDR3 coding DNA: TGTGCCAGTAATCTCAGGACAGGGCCCAATCAGCCCCAGCATTTT. Residues: CASNLRTGPNQPQHF. The chain joins TRBV19 to TRBJ1-5, with 8 bases fitting TRBD1. The CDR3 is made up of 15 amino acids. The V and J ends lost 7 bases and 3 bases, in that order; junction bases with no gene match: 8. Germline V gene sequence: CDR1 LNHDA, CDR2 SQIVND (reference sequence).

The rearrangement links TRBV19 to TRBJ2-7, with 8 bases identical to TRBD2. Trimming at V came to 6 bases and at J to 2 bases, leaving 6 bases not matched to a gene. Germline V CDR1 and CDR2: LNHDA, SQIVND (reference sequence). The CDR3 has 14 amino acids. The CDR3 loop reads CASRPGTRPYEQYF. In DNA, the CDR3 is TGTGCCAGTAGGCCTGGGACTAGACCCTACGAGCAGTACTTC.

This clone was seen a handful of times. This CDR3 is CASSLGLAVTYEQYV. Here the CDR3 DNA reads TGTGCCAGCAGCCTGGGACTAGCGGTTACCTACGAGCAGTACGTC. J is TRBJ2-7 and V is TRBV5-5; 11 positions match TRBD2. CDR3 size: 15 residues. With V trimmed by 4 bases and J by 2 bases, 5 bases remained unmatched. CDR1 and CDR2 from the germline V gene are SGHKS and YYEKEE (reference sequence).

The chain recombines TRBV27 with TRBJ1-2; D not certain. CDR1 is MNHEY and CDR2 is SMNVEV in the germline V gene (reference sequence). CDR3 length: 13 amino acids. The V end lost 6 bases, the J end lost 3 bases, and 11 bases lay between the germline ends. Here the CDR3 DNA reads TGTGCCAGCAGCGACTCATCGGACTATGGCTACACCTTC. It specifies CASSDSSDYGYTF.

This clone has a single count. The rearrangement joins TRBV5-5 to TRBJ2-7; 13 nucleotides match TRBD2. V shed 4 bases, J shed 7 bases, and the junction held 5 bases outside the gene matches. The length of the CDR3 is 14 residues. Germline V gene lookup returns CDR1 SGHKS and CDR2 YYEKEE (reference sequence). The CDR3 is CASSQTSGRREQYF. CDR3 coding DNA: TGTGCCAGCAGCCAGACTAGCGGGAGGCGTGAGCAGTACTTC.